Below, 29 T cell receptor beta chains from the same sample are listed, as sequenced in a study of T cell repertoires in cytomegalovirus infection. MiXCR, run by TCRdb on the reads, gives a single entry per CDR3 protein. Of some 920,000 distinct CDR3 sequences in the sample, more than 25% were seen once. No antigen has been identified for these receptors. Material: cultured CD8+ T cells from PBMCs, obtained from culture after CMV antigen stimulation. Source of these receptors: a human donor in good health (CMV status not recorded). Some clones in this sample may be carry-over from other donors' samples.

This clonotype showed up just a few times. This chain joins TRBV27 and TRBJ2-7; possible D gene TRBD1, 5 bases. The CDR3 spans 14 residues. Trimming pared 3 bases from V and 5 bases from J, leaving 14 bases between. Per germline, CDR1 MNHEY and CDR2 SMNVEV (reference sequence). The DNA of the CDR3 is TGTGCCAGCAGTTTGCAGGGCTTTAGTCACGAGCAGTACTTC. Its protein product is CASSLQGFSHEQYF.

This clonotype was seen at least ten times. The CDR3: CASSRNSFGNTEAFF. CDR3 bases: TGTGCCAGCAGTCGAAACAGTTTTGGAAACACTGAAGCTTTCTTT. The rearrangement links TRBV7-2 to TRBJ1-1, with unresolved D. The ends were cut back, 6 bases at V and 2 bases at J, with 16 bases in the middle. This CDR3 has 15 residues. Germline V gene data show CDR1 as SGHTA and CDR2 as FQGNSA.

This clonotype was seen a few times. The chain links TRBV12-3 or TRBV12-4 to TRBJ2-2; either TRBD1 or TRBD2 may fit D (5 bases each). Trimming left V 6 bases short and J 0 bases short, with 14 bases between. The CDR3 sequence is 16 residues long. For the CDR3, the DNA is TGTGCCAGCAGGGCAAGGGACCCCGCGAACACCGGGGAGCTGTTTTTT. Its translation: CASRARDPANTGELFF.

The V call is TRBV7-4, the J call TRBJ2-7; perhaps TRBD2 as D (6 bases). Looked up from germline, CDR1 is SGHVT and CDR2 is SQSDAQ. The V end was cut by 10 bases, the J end by 1 base, with 11 bases between. The CDR3 is 12 amino acids. The chain's CDR3 is CAINGGSYEQYV. The CDR3 DNA follows: TGTGCCATCAACGGGGGTTCCTACGAGCAGTACGTC.

This chain joins TRBV6-6 and TRBJ2-7; D possibly corresponds to TRBD1 (5 bases). There are 13 residues in the CDR3. Trimming stripped 5 bases from V and 2 bases from J, with 10 bases between. Germline CDR1 is MNHNY and CDR2 is SVGAGI (reference sequence). Here the CDR3 reads CASSDSRTYEQYV. CDR3 DNA: TGTGCCAGCAGTGACAGCCGCACCTACGAGCAGTACGTC.

The rearrangement joins TRBV4-2 to TRBJ1-6, with 11 positions matching TRBD1. Germline CDR1 reads LGHNA; CDR2 reads YNFKEQ. The V segment lost 1 base and the J segment 10 bases; nucleotides outside the gene matches: 6. There are 16 residues in the CDR3. The CDR3 DNA is TGTGCCAGCAGCCAAGGGGAGGGACAGGGGGACTCACCCCTCCACTTT. Protein product: CASSQGEGQGDSPLHF.

This clonotype was recorded many times. The chain links TRBV6-1 to TRBJ2-2, with TRBD2 as a possible D gene (5 bases). This CDR3 is 18 amino acids long. The V and J ends lost 7 bases and 0 bases respectively, with 21 bases between them. CDR1 is MNHNS, CDR2 SASEGT, per germline. As DNA, the CDR3 is TGTGCCAGCAATCCTCTTGGAGGTGGCAACGCGAACACCGGGGAGCTGTTTTTT. Its protein product is CASNPLGGGNANTGELFF.

This clonotype has ten or more counts. V gene TRBV7-6 combines with J gene TRBJ2-1; 8 positions agree with TRBD2. V lost 5 bases and J lost 5; bases outside the gene matches: 14. There are 17 residues in the CDR3. Germline CDR1 reads SGHVS; CDR2 reads FNYEAQ. Written as DNA, the CDR3 is TGTGCCAGCAGCGCCAGGAGCGGGGGTCCCAGGGACAATGAGCAGTTCTTC. This sequence encodes CASSARSGGPRDNEQFF.

The chain is built from TRBV3-1 and TRBJ1-1; 7 nucleotides line up with TRBD1. Germline trimming cut 7 bases from V and 3 bases from J; bases unmatched to any gene: 8. CDR1 is LGHDT and CDR2 is YNNKEL in the germline V gene (reference sequence). The CDR3 is 14 residues long. The CDR3 sequence: CASTQGGLDTEAFF. The CDR3, as DNA: TGTGCCAGCACCCAGGGGGGCTTAGACACTGAAGCTTTCTTT.

The sample holds many counts of this clonotype. This rearrangement joins TRBV6-5 to TRBJ2-7; D gene unclear. The CDR3 length is 16 residues. Germline assignment: CDR1 MNHEY and CDR2 SVGAGI. Trimming removed 0 bases at V and 0 bases at J, with 12 bases between. Here the CDR3 reads CASSYSKSPFSYEQYF. CDR3 nucleotide sequence: TGTGCCAGCAGTTACTCGAAGAGCCCATTCTCCTACGAGCAGTACTTC.

V is TRBV6-5 and J is TRBJ1-1; no reliable D call. Germline V gene sequence: CDR1 MNHEY, CDR2 SVGAGI. Trimming removed 2 bases from V and 3 bases from J, with 10 bases in between. CDR3 length equals 14 residues. The CDR3 spells CASSYGITDTEAFF. The CDR3 region has the DNA TGTGCCAGCAGTTACGGCATCACTGACACTGAAGCTTTCTTT.

This chain links TRBV9 with TRBJ2-5, with no clear D. Germline CDR1 is SGDLS and CDR2 is YYNGEE. V shed 0 bases and J shed 1 base, with 10 bases lying between them. The CDR3 covers 15 residues. The CDR3 region is CASSVGLAAQETQYF. The CDR3 region has the DNA TGTGCCAGCAGCGTAGGTCTGGCGGCCCAAGAGACCCAGTACTTC.

The V call is TRBV4-1, the J call TRBJ2-2, with D possibly being TRBD1 or TRBD2 (5 bases each). The CDR3 has 17 amino acids. Trimming left V 4 bases short and J 0 bases short, with 15 bases between. Germline V gene sequence: CDR1 MGHRA, CDR2 YSYEKL. CDR3 protein: CASSPVGAPTNTGELFF. DNA for the CDR3: TGCGCCAGCAGCCCGGTCGGGGCCCCAACGAACACCGGGGAGCTGTTTTTT.

This clonotype has a handful of counts. J is TRBJ2-1 and V is TRBV7-9; D not certain. The CDR3 has 12 residues. CDR1 SEHNR and CDR2 FQNEAQ come from the germline V gene (reference sequence). V lost 7 bases and J lost 0, with 4 bases in between. CDR3 sequence: CASINSYNEQFF. The CDR3 coding sequence is TGTGCCAGCATCAACTCCTACAATGAGCAGTTCTTC.

The chain uses TRBV27 and TRBJ2-1; TRBD1 agrees at 10 bases. Trimming took 0 bases from V and 9 from J; bases not matched to a gene: 5. This CDR3 spans 15 amino acids. CDR1 and CDR2 from the germline V gene are MNHEY and SMNVEV (reference sequence). Written as DNA, the CDR3 is TGTGCCAGCAGTTTATCGGACAGGGGGAGTAGTGAGCAGTTCTTC. As protein: CASSLSDRGSSEQFF.

This chain joins TRBV10-3 and TRBJ2-4; 8 bases map to TRBD1. The length of the CDR3 is 16 residues. CDR1 is ENHRY and CDR2 is SYGVKD in the germline V gene. The V segment lost 3 bases and the J segment 0 bases; nucleotides outside the gene matches: 4. The CDR3: CAISDLDREAKNIQYF. The CDR3 DNA reads TGTGCCATCAGTGACCTGGACAGGGAAGCCAAAAACATTCAGTACTTC.

This clonotype was detected only a few times. This sequence joins TRBV7-9 and TRBJ1-4, with D unclear. Germline CDR1 SEHNR, CDR2 FQNEAQ (reference sequence). This CDR3 region has 15 residues. CDR3: CVSSGQSGTNEKLFF. Here the CDR3 DNA reads TGTGTTTCGAGCGGGCAATCGGGGACTAATGAAAAACTGTTTTTT.

This clonotype was counted a few times. V and J are TRBV6-5 and TRBJ2-4; D possibly corresponds to TRBD1 (5 bases). Trimming removed 0 bases at V and 14 bases at J, with 11 bases between. The CDR3 is 12 residues long. Germline V gives CDR1 MNHEY, CDR2 SVGAGI. CDR3 sequence: CASSYSWGDEYF. As DNA, the CDR3 is TGTGCCAGCAGTTACTCTTGGGGCGACGAGTACTTC.

This clonotype has more than one count but fewer than ten. The chain links TRBV5-1 to TRBJ1-2; TRBD1 might be the D (5 bases). The CDR3 loop spans 15 amino acids. V was clipped by 0 bases and J by 2 bases, with 11 bases between them. Germline lookup yields CDR1 SGHRS and CDR2 YFSETQ. The CDR3 loop reads CASSLVGGSNYGYTF. The CDR3 nucleotides are TGCGCCAGCAGCTTGGTGGGGGGATCCAACTATGGCTACACCTTC.

J is TRBJ2-5 and V is TRBV7-6; D not certain. This CDR3 region has 13 residues. Deletions cut 5 bases from V and 6 bases from J, with 13 bases between. Germline CDR1 and CDR2: SGHVS and FNYEAQ. CDR3 sequence (DNA): TGTGCCAGCAGCCCACACTCAGGACAGACCCAGTACTTC. It encodes CASSPHSGQTQYF.

For this clonotype: Given a much more abundant clone one base away, this may be a read error. The rearrangement joins TRBV7-6 to TRBJ1-2, with D unclear. CDR3 size: 14 residues. V lost 5 bases and J 4 bases, leaving 14 bases between the germline ends. Germline V gene data show CDR1 as SGHVS and CDR2 as FNYEAQ. CDR3 loop: CASSPFEGGYGYTF. The CDR3 nucleotides are TGTGCCAGCAGCCCGTTTGAGGGCGGCTATGGCTACACCTTC.

This clonotype was picked up a small number of times. The gene calls are TRBV6-5 and TRBJ2-3; D might be TRBD2 (5 bases). The germline CDR1 and CDR2 sequences are MNHEY and SVGAGI. The CDR3 is 13 residues long. Trimming left V 2 bases short and J 5 bases short, with 8 bases between. The CDR3 protein is CASSYVEGDTQYF. DNA for the CDR3: TGTGCCAGCAGTTACGTCGAGGGAGATACGCAGTATTTT.

This clonotype came up a few times. V is TRBV4-1 and J is TRBJ1-2; D possibly corresponds to TRBD1 (5 bases). Trimming stripped 1 base from V and 6 bases from J, with 6 bases between. The CDR3 totals 12 residues. Germline CDR1 and CDR2: MGHRA and YSYEKL. Here the CDR3 reads CASSQGGHGYTF. Here the CDR3 DNA reads TGCGCCAGCAGCCAAGGGGGCCATGGCTACACCTTC.

This chain joins TRBV6-6 and TRBJ2-3; D remains unclear. The CDR3 totals 12 residues. The V gene lost 6 bases and the J gene lost 4 bases, with 8 bases spanning the gap. The V gene's germline CDR1 is MNHNY and CDR2 SVGAGI (reference sequence). This CDR3 reads CASRGEPDTQYF. The CDR3 DNA reads TGTGCCAGCAGGGGTGAACCAGATACGCAGTATTTT.

This rearrangement joins TRBV20-1 to TRBJ1-5, with no clear D. V shed 3 bases and J shed 1 base, with 7 bases lying between them. Germline CDR1 and CDR2: DFQATT and SNEGSKA (reference sequence). There are 13 residues in the CDR3. CDR3 DNA: TGCAGTGCTAGGGAACAGAGCAATCAGCCCCAGCATTTT. As protein: CSAREQSNQPQHF.

As concerns this clonotype: This could be a read error, since a much larger clone is one nucleotide away. The chain employs TRBV13 and TRBJ2-7; a possible D gene is TRBD2 (5 bases). Deletions cut 5 bases from V and 0 bases from J, with 11 bases between. The germline CDR1 and CDR2 sequences are PRHDT and FYEKMQ (reference sequence). This CDR3 spans 14 amino acids. The CDR3 DNA is TGTGCCAGCAGCGGACGACGGGGCTCCTACGAGCAGTACTTC. It specifies CASSGRRGSYEQYF.

V usage is TRBV6-4 and J usage is TRBJ1-2, with a weak D call TRBD1 (6 bases). CDR3 size: 14 residues. CDR1 is MRHNA and CDR2 is SNTAGT in the germline V gene. V was trimmed by 6 bases and J by 7 bases, leaving 18 bases between them. CDR3 residues: CASSFTPGVAGYTF. For the CDR3, the DNA is TGTGCCAGCAGCTTCACACCAGGGGTGGCTGGCTACACCTTC.

This chain connects TRBV19 to TRBJ1-5; 7 nucleotides align to TRBD1. Germline V CDR1 and CDR2: LNHDA, SQIVND (reference sequence). The CDR3 has 11 residues. The V gene end was trimmed by 6 bases and the J gene end by 12 bases; junction bases not matched to a gene: 5. The DNA of the CDR3 is TGTGCCAGTAGCGCTACAGGGGACCAGCATTTT. Amino acid sequence: CASSATGDQHF.

The V gene is TRBV2, the J gene TRBJ1-1; D unclear. Germline V CDR1 and CDR2: SNHLY, FYNNEI. The CDR3 sequence is 14 residues long. V was shortened by 7 bases and J by 3 bases, with 15 bases between the two germline ends. This CDR3 reads CASTFPREDTEAFF. The CDR3 DNA follows: TGTGCCAGCACCTTTCCGAGGGAGGACACTGAAGCTTTCTTT.